The next 20 T cell receptor beta chains were all read from a single sample in a study of CD4 T cells in relation to SARS-CoV-2 and coronaviruses. No antigen has been identified for these receptors. Data came from immunoSEQ multiplex PCR; TCRdb stores just in-frame clones and leaves some out. This sample has under 20,000 clones; over 70% occur once, and the top ten carry about 30%. Before the COVID-19 pandemic, during about 2010-2018, CD4+ T cells were taken from unexposed donors. After around nine days of culture, CD4+ T cells were isolated. The sequenced sample consisted of CD4+ T cells from PBMCs, cultured in vitro. These receptors were collected from a human donor in good health.

This clone was seen a single time. This chain joins TRBV6-1 and TRBJ2-4; no firm D call. The V and J ends lost 1 base and 14 bases respectively, with 12 bases between them. The CDR3 spans 12 residues. In germline, CDR1 is MNHNS, CDR2 SASEGT. The CDR3 reads CASSEGAGRKYF. The CDR3, as DNA: TGTGCCAGCAGTGAAGGGGCCGGCCGAAAGTACTTC.

The J gene is TRBJ2-3, the V gene TRBV19; a possible D gene is TRBD1 (7 bases). The V end was cut by 4 bases, the J end by 5 bases, with 13 bases between. The V gene's germline CDR1 is LNHDA and CDR2 SQIVND (reference sequence). CDR3 length: 14 residues. The CDR3 spells CASSTGGLEDTQYF. For the CDR3, the DNA is TGTGCCAGTAGTACAGGGGGGCTTGAAGATACGCAGTATTTT.

The chain links TRBV28 to TRBJ2-1, with D perhaps matching TRBD2 (5 bases). The CDR3 consists of 14 residues. V was pared by 10 bases and J by 2 bases, with 15 bases between. Germline V gene lookup returns CDR1 MDHEN and CDR2 SYDVKM. This CDR3 is CATCPGSTYNEQFF. The CDR3 DNA sequence: TGTGCCACCTGCCCGGGATCGACCTACAATGAGCAGTTCTTC.

The rearrangement links TRBV28 to TRBJ2-5; TRBD2 is a possible D gene (6 bases). Germline V lookup: CDR1 MDHEN, CDR2 SYDVKM. The CDR3 extends over 18 amino acids. V lost 4 bases and J 5 bases, leaving 26 bases between the germline ends. CDR3 region: CASSSRRTELGRFETQYF. CDR3 nucleotides: TGTGCCAGCAGTTCCCGGAGGACCGAGCTAGGGAGGTTTGAGACCCAGTACTTC.

V usage is TRBV18 and J usage is TRBJ2-3; 14 nucleotides line up with TRBD2. Trimming cost V 2 bases and J 5 bases; bases outside gene matches: 3. The CDR3 sequence is 16 residues long. Germline lookup yields CDR1 KGHSH and CDR2 LQKENI. Here the CDR3 reads CASSPSGLAGGDTQYF. The CDR3 bases are TGTGCCAGCTCACCATCCGGACTAGCGGGAGGAGATACGCAGTATTTT.

V gene TRBV4-2 combines with J gene TRBJ1-1; D is uncertain. CDR1 is LGHNA and CDR2 is YNFKEQ in the germline V gene. Trimming stripped 7 bases from V and 1 base from J, with 10 bases between. The CDR3 sequence is 13 residues long. CDR3 DNA sequence: TGTGCCAGCAAGCCTCGGGAGAACACTGAAGCTTTCTTT. As protein: CASKPRENTEAFF.

This chain uses TRBV18 with TRBJ1-5; 9 bases map to TRBD1. CDR1 and CDR2 from the germline V gene are KGHSH and LQKENI. The length of the CDR3 is 16 residues. V dropped 3 bases and J dropped 4; count of bases not matched to a gene: 7. The CDR3 sequence is CASSPYTDRGNQPQHF. In DNA, the CDR3 is TGTGCCAGCTCACCTTATACGGACAGGGGTAATCAGCCCCAGCATTTT.

The DNA for the CDR3 is TGTGCCAGCAGCTTAGGGCTAGTCTCCTACAATGAGCAGTTCTTC. Translated, it gives CASSLGLVSYNEQFF. This sequence joins TRBV11-3 and TRBJ2-1, with D unclear. The CDR3 contains 15 residues. V gave up 1 base and J gave up 0 bases, with 7 bases separating them. Germline V CDR1 and CDR2: SGHNT, YENEEA. Combining the CDR3 with reference TRBV11-3 and TRBJ2-1 gives the whole variable domain EAGVVQSPRYKIIEKKQPVAFWCNPISGHNTLYWYLQNLGQGPELLIRYENEEAVDDSQLPKDRFSAERLKGVDSTLKIQPAELGDSAVYLCASSLGLVSYNEQFFGPGTRLTVL.

The genes are TRBV11-2 and TRBJ2-7, with 11 bases identical to TRBD2. Per the germline V gene, CDR1 is SGHAT and CDR2 is FQNNGV. The CDR3 totals 16 residues. The V gene end was trimmed by 5 bases and the J gene end by 5 bases; junction bases not matched to a gene: 11. Here the CDR3 DNA reads TGTGCCAGCAGCCTACTTACTAGCGGGAGTGTCCACGAGCAGTACTTC. Protein product: CASSLLTSGSVHEQYF. Supplemented by reference TRBV11-2 and TRBJ2-7, the full variable domain reads EAGVAQSPRYKIIEKRQSVAFWCNPISGHATLYWYQQILGQGPKLLIQFQNNGVVDDSQLPKDRFSAERLKGVDSTLKIQPAKLEDSAVYLCASSLLTSGSVHEQYFGPGTRLTVT.

The chain recombines TRBV2 with TRBJ1-2; D not certain. V lost 1 base, J lost 3 bases, and 6 bases lay in between. The CDR3 has 13 residues. Looked up from germline, CDR1 is SNHLY and CDR2 is FYNNEI. The CDR3 loop is CASSEGVDYGYTF. The CDR3 DNA follows: TGTGCCAGCAGTGAAGGGGTTGACTATGGCTACACCTTC.

The V and J genes are TRBV7-7 and TRBJ2-7, with D perhaps matching TRBD2 (6 bases). This CDR3 spans 15 amino acids. V was shortened by 1 base and J by 1 base, with 11 bases between the two germline ends. Germline CDR1 reads SSHAT; CDR2 reads FNYEAQ (reference sequence). CDR3 in amino acids: CASSLGDRGSYEQYF. CDR3 nucleotide sequence: TGTGCCAGCAGCTTAGGGGACCGGGGGTCCTACGAGCAGTACTTC.

The chain uses TRBV24-1 and TRBJ2-2; no reliable D call. The CDR3 has 13 amino acids. Between the trimmed V and J ends, which lost 5 bases and 5 bases, there was a span of 8 bases. Germline CDR1 and CDR2: KGHDR and SFDVKD. The CDR3 sequence is CATSVENTGELFF. DNA for the CDR3: TGTGCCACCAGTGTAGAGAATACCGGGGAGCTGTTTTTT.

The V gene is TRBV5-1, the J gene TRBJ1-1, with TRBD1 matching over 9 bases. The CDR3 is 15 amino acids. J lost 0 bases, V lost 4 bases, and 4 bases had no gene match. The germline gives CDR1 SGHRS, CDR2 YFSETQ. CDR3 nucleotides: TGCGCCAGCAGCGGTGGGACAGGGATGAACACTGAAGCTTTCTTT. Its protein is CASSGGTGMNTEAFF.

V gene TRBV25-1 combines with J gene TRBJ2-7; 7 bases line up with TRBD2. The germline V gene encodes CDR1 MGHDK and CDR2 SYGVNS. The CDR3 runs to 14 residues. V lost 4 bases and J lost 2; bases outside the gene matches: 5. DNA for the CDR3: TGTGCCAGCAGTGCCCGGGACTACCCCTACGAGCAGTACTTC. Translating gives CASSARDYPYEQYF.

This clone has only one observation. The rearrangement uses TRBV2 and TRBJ1-5; D might be TRBD1 (6 bases). The V gene's germline CDR1 is SNHLY and CDR2 FYNNEI. The CDR3 runs to 15 residues. V was trimmed by 6 bases and J by 6 bases, leaving 18 bases between them. The CDR3 DNA reads TGTGCCAGCAGATCAATGGTGGGGGCCAGTCAGCCCCAGCATTTT. Encoded protein: CASRSMVGASQPQHF.

J is TRBJ2-3 and V is TRBV7-2; 9 bases agree with TRBD1. J was trimmed by 5 bases and V by 6 bases; bases with no gene match: 9. CDR1 and CDR2 (germline): SGHTA, FQGNSA. The CDR3 runs 15 residues. Here the CDR3 reads CASSSQGALGDTQYF. CDR3 bases: TGTGCCAGCAGTTCACAGGGGGCGCTGGGAGATACGCAGTATTTT.

The V gene is TRBV12-5, the J gene TRBJ2-4; D is perhaps TRBD1 or TRBD2 (6 bases each). The CDR3 covers 18 residues. The germline CDR1 and CDR2 sequences are LGHNT and FRNRAP. Trimming left V 3 bases short and J 0 bases short, with 18 bases between. CDR3 loop: CASGFIFLQGLAKNIQYF. CDR3 bases: TGTGCTAGTGGTTTCATATTTCTACAGGGACTAGCCAAAAACATTCAGTACTTC.

This clone was detected only a few times. The chain recombines TRBV4-2 with TRBJ2-1; D is unclear. This CDR3 has 14 residues. The germline V gene has CDR1 LGHNA and CDR2 YNFKEQ. V lost 0 bases and J lost 1, with 4 bases in between. As DNA, the CDR3 is TGTGCCAGCAGCCAAGAGTATTCCTACAATGAGCAGTTCTTC. This gives the protein CASSQEYSYNEQFF.

This rearrangement joins TRBV5-1 to TRBJ2-5; D not resolved. The CDR3 is 13 amino acids. CDR1 and CDR2 (germline): SGHRS, YFSETQ. The V and J ends lost 0 bases and 7 bases respectively, with 10 bases between them. In DNA form, the CDR3 reads TGCGCCAGCAGCTTGGTAGAAATGGGGACCCAGTACTTC. The encoded protein is CASSLVEMGTQYF.

J is TRBJ1-1 and V is TRBV5-1; D is uncertain. CDR1 and CDR2 from the germline V gene are SGHRS and YFSETQ. This CDR3 comprises 14 residues. V dropped 1 base and J dropped 1 base, with 8 bases sitting between them. The CDR3 spells CASSLYGWNTEAFF. For the CDR3, the DNA is TGCGCCAGCAGCTTGTACGGTTGGAACACTGAAGCTTTCTTT. The entire variable domain, with the rest obtained from reference TRBV5-1 and TRBJ1-1, is as follows: KAGVTQTPRYLIKTRGQQVTLSCSPISGHRSVSWYQQTPGQGLQFLFEYFSETQRNKGNFPGRFSGRQFSNSRSEMNVSTLELGDSALYLCASSLYGWNTEAFFGQGTRLTVV.